These T cell receptor beta chains were read from a single sample in a study of shared clonotypes between healthy human individuals. Repertoires were generated with immunoSEQ multiplex PCR, while TCRdb's copy carries only in-frame clones and drops some. The profile shows 760,000 or so clones, about 97% of them singletons. The sample taken for sequencing was naive CD8+ T cells sorted from blood. The receptors were sampled from a man aged 30 to 45 in good health. The CDR3 runs from the conserved cysteine through the conserved F or W. Each record gives: J gene, CDR3 length, D gene, clone size, V gene, CDR3 DNA, CDR3 protein. A D gene is named only where the DNA matches it firmly. The listing skips clone size in some rows; elsewhere it reads once, few, many or a size class.

TRBJ1-4 | 15 | TRBD1 | NA | TRBV5-1 | TGCGCCAGCAGCTTGATCGGACAGGGTAATGAAAAACTGTTTTTT | CASSLIGQGNEKLFF
TRBJ2-1 | 12 | NA | NA | TRBV28 | TGTGCCAGCAGTCTTCCCGGGTTCGAGCAGTTCTTC | CASSLPGFEQFF
TRBJ2-7 | 16 | TRBD2 | once | TRBV5-1 | TGCGCCAGCAGCCCACTCCCGGGACTAGCTCTCCACGAGCAGTACTTC | CASSPLPGLALHEQYF
TRBJ2-4 | 10 | TRBD1 | NA | TRBV29-1 | TGCAGCGTTGATGTTGGACAGGTATACTTC | CSVDVGQVYF
TRBJ2-7 | 14 | NA | NA | TRBV7-9 | TGTGCCAGCAGCGTGACAGGTATTAACTACGAGCAGTACTTC | CASSVTGINYEQYF
TRBJ2-7 | 15 | NA | NA | TRBV4-1 | TGCGCCAGCAGCCGCAACCGGGACTTCACCTACGAGCAGTACTTC | CASSRNRDFTYEQYF
TRBJ2-1 | 15 | NA | NA | TRBV27 | TGTGCCAGCAGTTTACGACAGGAGCCTTACAATGAGCAGTTCTTC | CASSLRQEPYNEQFF
TRBJ2-1 | 15 | NA | NA | TRBV6-6 | TGTGCCAGCAGTTCCCGGGAGTACTCCTACAATGAGCAGTTCTTC | CASSSREYSYNEQFF
TRBJ2-2 | 14 | NA | NA | TRBV6-5 | TGTGCCAGCCTAGGGCTAGATCTAACCGGGGAGCTGTTTTTT | CASLGLDLTGELFF
TRBJ1-2 | 13 | NA | NA | TRBV14 | TGTGCCAGCAGCCCCTTAGGGAACTATGGCTACACCTTC | CASSPLGNYGYTF
TRBJ1-1 | 15 | TRBD1 | NA | TRBV15 | TGTGCCACCAGCATCCGGACAGGGGAGAACACTGAAGCTTTCTTT | CATSIRTGENTEAFF
TRBJ2-7 | 16 | NA | NA | TRBV27 | TGTGCCAGCAGTTTATCGTGGGGCGGGATGTTGTACGAGCAGTACTTC | CASSLSWGGMLYEQYF
TRBJ1-1 | 16 | TRBD1 | NA | TRBV19 | TGTGCCAGTAGCCCGAGGAAGGACAGGGCGGTCACTGAAGCTTTCTTT | CASSPRKDRAVTEAFF
TRBJ2-1 | 15 | TRBD2 | NA | TRBV19 | TGTGCCAGTAGCCCTCTAGCGGGGGCTTTGGATGAGCAGTTCTTC | CASSPLAGALDEQFF
TRBJ2-5 | 16 | TRBD2 | NA | TRBV4-1 | TGCGCCAGCAGCCAGGGGACTAGCGGGATGGGAGAGACCCAGTACTTC | CASSQGTSGMGETQYF
TRBJ2-7 | 12 | NA | NA | TRBV7-2 | TGTGCCAGCAGCCCCGGCTCCTACGAGCAGTACTTC | CASSPGSYEQYF
TRBJ2-7 | 14 | TRBD2 | once | TRBV6-4 | TGTGCCAGCAGTGAAATAGCGGGAGCTGACGAGCAGTACTTC | CASSEIAGADEQYF
TRBJ1-5 | 12 | NA | NA | TRBV29-1 | TGCAGCGTTTTGACGGGCAATCAGCCCCAGCATTTT | CSVLTGNQPQHF
TRBJ2-1 | 14 | TRBD2 | NA | TRBV29-1 | TGCAGCGCCGCCCGAGCGGGAGTATCAAATGAGCAGTTCTTC | CSAARAGVSNEQFF
TRBJ2-7 | 16 | NA | NA | TRBV28 | TGTGCCAGCAGTTCCGGGGCCGCAGATGAATTCTACGAGCAGTACTTC | CASSSGAADEFYEQYF
TRBJ2-7 | 14 | NA | NA | TRBV18 | TGTGCCAGCTCACTTTTGCGGGACTCCTACGAGCAGTACTTC | CASSLLRDSYEQYF
TRBJ1-1 | 13 | NA | NA | TRBV9 | TGTGCCAGCAGCGTAGGAGCGGTAACTGAAGCTTTCTTT | CASSVGAVTEAFF
TRBJ1-3 | 15 | NA | NA | TRBV5-6 | TGTGCCAGCAGCTTATGGGGTAGCAGTGGAAACACCATATATTTT | CASSLWGSSGNTIYF
TRBJ2-6 | 15 | NA | NA | TRBV5-1 | TGCGCCAGCAGCCTGACAGTTTCCGGGGCCAACGTCCTGACTTTC | CASSLTVSGANVLTF
TRBJ2-7 | 12 | NA | once | TRBV30 | TGTGCCTGGAGTGTAGGCAGCTACGAGCAGTACTTC | CAWSVGSYEQYF
TRBJ2-7 | 14 | TRBD2 | once | TRBV27 | TGTGCCAGCAGCACTACTAGCGGGAGCTACGAGCAGTACTTC | CASSTTSGSYEQYF
TRBJ2-3 | 14 | TRBD2 | once | TRBV29-1 | TGCAGCGTTGAAAACCACGGTGTAGCGGGTACGCAGTATTTT | CSVENHGVAGTQYF
TRBJ2-7 | 15 | TRBD1 | NA | TRBV7-9 | TGTGCCAGCAGCCTGGGGACAGGGGACTCCTACGAGCAGTACTTC | CASSLGTGDSYEQYF
TRBJ2-2 | 18 | TRBD2 | NA | TRBV9 | TGTGCCAGCAGCGACCGGGATCTAGCGGGAGTCCCCGGTAGGGAGCTGTTTTTT | CASSDRDLAGVPGRELFF
TRBJ2-7 | 14 | NA | NA | TRBV19 | TGTGCCAGTAGCCCCGCCAGGGGGGGCTACGAGCAGTACTTC | CASSPARGGYEQYF
TRBJ1-5 | 16 | NA | once | TRBV4-1 | TGCGCCAGCAGCCAAGAAGGAAATTACGAGGATCAGCCCCAGCATTTT | CASSQEGNYEDQPQHF
TRBJ2-2 | 16 | TRBD1 | NA | TRBV7-9 | TGTGCCAGCAGCTTAGGCGGACAGGGGATACCCGGGGAGCTGTTTTTT | CASSLGGQGIPGELFF
TRBJ2-5 | 20 | TRBD2 | NA | TRBV10-1 | TGCGCCAGCAGTGATGGTAGGCTAGCGGGAGAGCTAACGCGCCAAGAGACCCAGTACTTC | CASSDGRLAGELTRQETQYF
TRBJ2-5 | 13 | NA | NA | TRBV15 | TGTGCCTACTGGAAACTCTGCCAAGAGACCCAGTACTTC | CAYWKLCQETQYF
TRBJ2-3 | 15 | TRBD1 | NA | TRBV13 | TGTGCCAGCAGCCACCGGACAGGGCGTGCAGATACGCAGTATTTT | CASSHRTGRADTQYF
TRBJ1-1 | 13 | NA | NA | TRBV25-1 | TGTGCCAGCAGTGAGGTTGGGGACACTGAAGCTTTCTTT | CASSEVGDTEAFF
TRBJ2-5 | 15 | TRBD2 | NA | TRBV6-5 | TGTGCCAGCAGTTACTCGAGAAGGGGAGGGGAGACCCAGTACTTC | CASSYSRRGGETQYF
TRBJ2-1 | 13 | NA | NA | TRBV6-6 | TGTGCCAGCTCGGGACGTACTTACAATGAGCAGTTCTTC | CASSGRTYNEQFF
TRBJ2-5 | 13 | NA | NA | TRBV5-1 | TGCGCCAGCAGCCCGGCCCAAAAAGAGACCCAGTACTTC | CASSPAQKETQYF
TRBJ2-3 | 13 | NA | NA | TRBV19 | TGTGCCAGTAGTATATCGCCGGGGGATACGCAGTATTTT | CASSISPGDTQYF
TRBJ2-7 | 13 | NA | NA | TRBV7-6 | TGTGCCAGCAGCTTAGAATACGGCTACGAGCAGTACTTC | CASSLEYGYEQYF
TRBJ1-2 | 16 | TRBD1 | NA | TRBV25-1 | TGTGCCAGCAGTGAGCCCGGGACAGGGATGAACTATGGCTACACCTTC | CASSEPGTGMNYGYTF
TRBJ2-1 | 18 | TRBD2 | NA | TRBV4-1 | TGCGCCAGCAGCCAGGCCGGGACTACCGGAAGCTCCTACAATGAGCAGTTCTTC | CASSQAGTTGSSYNEQFF
TRBJ2-1 | 14 | TRBD2 | NA | TRBV30 | TGTGCCTGGAGTGGGGGAGCGGGAGTAGATGAGCAGTTCTTC | CAWSGGAGVDEQFF
TRBJ1-2 | 15 | NA | NA | TRBV28 | TGTGCCAGCAGTCCACCCCCCGAACGGCCCTATGGCTACACCTTC | CASSPPPERPYGYTF
TRBJ2-1 | 13 | NA | NA | TRBV27 | TGTGCCAGCAGTTTAATCTCCGGCGGGGAGCAGTTCTTC | CASSLISGGEQFF
TRBJ2-7 | 15 | TRBD2 | NA | TRBV7-9 | TGTGCCAGCAGCTTAGAGTCTAGCGGGATTTACGAGCAGTACTTC | CASSLESSGIYEQYF
TRBJ2-6 | 17 | TRBD1 | once | TRBV7-6 | TGTGCCAGCAGCTTAGGGACAGGGACCTCTGGGGCCAACGTCCTGACTTTC | CASSLGTGTSGANVLTF
TRBJ2-7 | 15 | NA | NA | TRBV7-3 | TGTGCCAGCAGCTCCTACCCTGGATCTAATTACGAGCAGTACTTC | CASSSYPGSNYEQYF
TRBJ1-1 | 14 | NA | NA | TRBV11-2 | TGTGCCAGCAGTTCAGGCGGCGGATACACTGAAGCTTTCTTT | CASSSGGGYTEAFF
TRBJ2-6 | 19 | TRBD2 | NA | TRBV18 | TGTGCCAGCTCACCACCGCTAGCTAGCGGGATTCGTGGGGCCAACGTCCTGACTTTC | CASSPPLASGIRGANVLTF
TRBJ2-1 | 12 | NA | NA | TRBV7-2 | TGTGCCAGCGTTCTTTCTCTCAATGAGCAGTTCTTC | CASVLSLNEQFF
TRBJ2-7 | 11 | NA | NA | TRBV7-9 | TGTGCCAGCAGCCCAAGGGACGAGCAGTACTTC | CASSPRDEQYF
TRBJ1-1 | 12 | TRBD1 | NA | TRBV5-4 | TGTGCCAGCAGCTCCCGGGACAGGGTCGCTAGATTT | CASSSRDRVARF